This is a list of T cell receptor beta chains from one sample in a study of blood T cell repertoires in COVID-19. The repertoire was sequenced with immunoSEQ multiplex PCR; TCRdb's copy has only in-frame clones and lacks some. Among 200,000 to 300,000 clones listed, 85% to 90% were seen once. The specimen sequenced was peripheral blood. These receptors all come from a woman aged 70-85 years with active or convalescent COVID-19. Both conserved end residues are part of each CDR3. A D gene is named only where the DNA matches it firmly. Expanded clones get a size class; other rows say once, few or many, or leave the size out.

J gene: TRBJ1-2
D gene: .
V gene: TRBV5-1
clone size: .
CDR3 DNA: TGCGCCAGCAGCTTGGGAGTCTATGGCTACACCTTC
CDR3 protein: CASSLGVYGYTF

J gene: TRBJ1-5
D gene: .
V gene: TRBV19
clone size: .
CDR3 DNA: TGTGCCAGCTCCCGGGATAGCACATCTAATAGCAATCAGCCCCAGCATTTT
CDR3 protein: CASSRDSTSNSNQPQHF

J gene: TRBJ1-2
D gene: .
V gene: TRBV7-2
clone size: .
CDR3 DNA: TGTGCCAGCAGCTTAGAAAGCCGTAAGGAAGGAGGTGGCTACACCTTC
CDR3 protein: CASSLESRKEGGGYTF

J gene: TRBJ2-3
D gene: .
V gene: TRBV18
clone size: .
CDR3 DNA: TGTGCCAGCTCACCTCGGTCGGAGGATACGCAGTATTTT
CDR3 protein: CASSPRSEDTQYF

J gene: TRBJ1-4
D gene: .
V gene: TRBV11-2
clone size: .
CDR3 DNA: TGTGCCAGCAGCGTCCCCCAGGGCTTACTGTTTTTT
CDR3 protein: CASSVPQGLLFF

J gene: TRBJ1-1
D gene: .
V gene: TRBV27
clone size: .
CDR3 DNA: TGTGCCAGCAGTTTGCGGCTCTTCACTGAAGCTTTCTTT
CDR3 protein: CASSLRLFTEAFF

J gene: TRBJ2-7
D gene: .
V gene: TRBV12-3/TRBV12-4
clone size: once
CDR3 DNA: TGTGCCAGCAGCCGAACTTCCCACGAGCAGTACTTC
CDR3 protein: CASSRTSHEQYF

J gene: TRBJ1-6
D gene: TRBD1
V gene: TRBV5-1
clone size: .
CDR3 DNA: TGCGCCAGCAGCTTGGGACAGGGGGCGGGTAGTTCACCCCTCCACTTT
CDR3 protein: CASSLGQGAGSSPLHF

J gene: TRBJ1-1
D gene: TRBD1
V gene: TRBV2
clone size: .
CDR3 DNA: TGTGCCAGCAGTGAGACCCAGGGGGCGGTGAACACTGAAGCTTTCTTT
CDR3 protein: CASSETQGAVNTEAFF

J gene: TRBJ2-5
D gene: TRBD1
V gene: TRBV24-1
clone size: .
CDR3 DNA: TGTGCCGCCAGAACACAGGGGTACCAAGAGACCCAGTACTTC
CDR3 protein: CAARTQGYQETQYF

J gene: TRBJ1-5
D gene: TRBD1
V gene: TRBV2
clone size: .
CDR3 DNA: TGTGCCAGCAGTAGACAGGGCACTCTTAGCAATCAGCCCCAGCATTTT
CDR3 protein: CASSRQGTLSNQPQHF

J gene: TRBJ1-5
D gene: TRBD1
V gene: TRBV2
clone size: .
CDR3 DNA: TGTGCCAGCACGGGACAGGGGACCCAGCCCCAGCATTTT
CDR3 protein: CASTGQGTQPQHF

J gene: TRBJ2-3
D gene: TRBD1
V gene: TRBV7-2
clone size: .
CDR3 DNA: TGTGCCAGCAGCTTAGAGCCGGGACAGGGGGCCAATACGCAGTATTTT
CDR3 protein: CASSLEPGQGANTQYF

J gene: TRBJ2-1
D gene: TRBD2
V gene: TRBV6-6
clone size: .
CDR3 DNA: TGTGCCAGCAGTTATCCCGGGACTACTAGCGGCAATGAGCAGTTCTTC
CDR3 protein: CASSYPGTTSGNEQFF

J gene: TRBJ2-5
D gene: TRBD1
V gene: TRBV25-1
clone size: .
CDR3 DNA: TGTGCCAGCAGTGAAGATCGGACAGGGCAAGAGACCCAGTACTTC
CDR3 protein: CASSEDRTGQETQYF

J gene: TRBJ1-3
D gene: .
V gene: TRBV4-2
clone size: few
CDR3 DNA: TGTGCCAGCAGCCAGGCGGGGTGGCAATCCGACTCTGGAAACACCATATATTTT
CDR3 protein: CASSQAGWQSDSGNTIYF

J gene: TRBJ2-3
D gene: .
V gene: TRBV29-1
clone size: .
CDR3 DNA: TGCAGCGTTGTGACAACAGATACGCAGTATTTT
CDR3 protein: CSVVTTDTQYF

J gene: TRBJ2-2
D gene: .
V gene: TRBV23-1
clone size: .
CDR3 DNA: TGCGCCAGCACTACAGGTATAAACACCGGGGAGCTGTTTTTT
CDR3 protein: CASTTGINTGELFF

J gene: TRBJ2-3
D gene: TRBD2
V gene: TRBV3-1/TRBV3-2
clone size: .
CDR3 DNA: TGTGCCAGCAGCCAAGCCACGGGGGGTAGCACAGATACGCAGTATTTT
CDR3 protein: CASSQATGGSTDTQYF

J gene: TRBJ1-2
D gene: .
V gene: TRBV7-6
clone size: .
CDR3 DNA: TGTGCCAGCAGCTTATTGCGGGGGGGAGGCTACACCTTC
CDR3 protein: CASSLLRGGGYTF

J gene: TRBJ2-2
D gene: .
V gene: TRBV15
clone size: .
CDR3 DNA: TGTGCCACCAGCAGAGATCTTATATTTGGGGGCGGCACCAACACCGGGGAGCTGTTTTTT
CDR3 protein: CATSRDLIFGGGTNTGELFF

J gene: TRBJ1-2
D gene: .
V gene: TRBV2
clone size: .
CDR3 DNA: TGTGCCAGCAGCGACGGACAGTTTGGCTACACCTTC
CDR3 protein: CASSDGQFGYTF

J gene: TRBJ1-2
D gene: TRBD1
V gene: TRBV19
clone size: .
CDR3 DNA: TGTGCCAGCGAACAGGGGGCATGGGGCTACACCTTC
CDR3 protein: CASEQGAWGYTF

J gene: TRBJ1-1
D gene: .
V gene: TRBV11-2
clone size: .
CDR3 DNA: TGTGCCAGCAGCTTAAGCCGAGGGACTGAAGCTTTCTTT
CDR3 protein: CASSLSRGTEAFF

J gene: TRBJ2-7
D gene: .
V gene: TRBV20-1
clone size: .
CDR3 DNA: TGCAGTGCTAGGGGCTGGTACGAGCAGTACTTC
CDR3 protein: CSARGWYEQYF

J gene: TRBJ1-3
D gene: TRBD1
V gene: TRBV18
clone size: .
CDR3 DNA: TGTGCCAGCTCTCTGGGACAGGGTGGAAACACCATATATTTT
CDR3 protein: CASSLGQGGNTIYF

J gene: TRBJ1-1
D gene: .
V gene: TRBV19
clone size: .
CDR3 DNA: TGTGCCAGTAGCGGACAGATGAACACTGAAGCTTTCTTT
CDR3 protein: CASSGQMNTEAFF

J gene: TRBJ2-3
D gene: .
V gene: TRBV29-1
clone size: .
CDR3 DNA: TGCAGCGTTGGGGGGACAACCACAGATACGCAGTATTTT
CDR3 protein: CSVGGTTTDTQYF

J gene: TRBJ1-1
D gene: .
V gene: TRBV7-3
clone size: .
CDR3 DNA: TGTGCCAGCAGCTTAAATCGGGCTGAAGCTTTCTTT
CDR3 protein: CASSLNRAEAFF

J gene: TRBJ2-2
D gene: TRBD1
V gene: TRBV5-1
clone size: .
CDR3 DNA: TGCGCCAGCAGCTTGGATGGGACAGGGAGGGACACCGGGGAGCTGTTTTTT
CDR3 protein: CASSLDGTGRDTGELFF

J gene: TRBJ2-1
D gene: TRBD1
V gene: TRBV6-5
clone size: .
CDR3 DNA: TGTGCCAGCAGACCCGGGACAGCGTACTACAATGAGCAGTTCTTC
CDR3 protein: CASRPGTAYYNEQFF